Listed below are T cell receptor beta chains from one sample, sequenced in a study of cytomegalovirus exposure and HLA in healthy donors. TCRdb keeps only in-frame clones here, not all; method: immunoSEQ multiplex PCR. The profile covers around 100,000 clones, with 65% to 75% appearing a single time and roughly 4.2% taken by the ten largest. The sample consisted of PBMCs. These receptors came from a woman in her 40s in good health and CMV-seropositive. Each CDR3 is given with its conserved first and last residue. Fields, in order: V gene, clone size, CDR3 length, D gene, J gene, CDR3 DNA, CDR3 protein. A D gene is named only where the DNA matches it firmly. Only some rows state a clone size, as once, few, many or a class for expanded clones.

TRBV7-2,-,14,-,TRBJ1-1,TGTGCCAGCAGCTTTAGGCAGGGGATCACTGAAGCTTTCTTT,CASSFRQGITEAFF
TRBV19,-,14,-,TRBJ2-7,TGTGCCAGTAGTATTAGTGGGGCGACAGCCCTTCAGTACTTC,CASSISGATALQYF
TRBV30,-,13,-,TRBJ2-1,TGTGCCTCCGCCGGGACATCCTACAATGAGCAGTTCTTC,CASAGTSYNEQFF
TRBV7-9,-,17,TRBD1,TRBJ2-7,TGTGCCAGCAGCTTAATCTGGGGGACAGAAAGCTCCTACGAGCAGTACTTC,CASSLIWGTESSYEQYF
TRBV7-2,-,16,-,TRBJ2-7,TGTGCCAGCATGCTAGGGCCAGGGGTGAAGTCCTACGAGCAGTACTTC,CASMLGPGVKSYEQYF
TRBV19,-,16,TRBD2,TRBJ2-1,TGTGCCAGTAGTATAGCTAGCGGGCGAACCTACAATGAGCAGTTCTTC,CASSIASGRTYNEQFF
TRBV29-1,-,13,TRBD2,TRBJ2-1,TGCAGCGTCGGGGGGGCCCCCCCTAATGAGCAGTTCTTC,CSVGGAPPNEQFF
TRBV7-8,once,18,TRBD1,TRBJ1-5,TGTGCCAGCAGCTTGGGGGGGACAGGGGGAATGAGCAATCAGCCCCAGCATTTT,CASSLGGTGGMSNQPQHF
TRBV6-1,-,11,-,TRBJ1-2,TGTGCCAGCAGTGAAACAGCTGGCTACACCTTC,CASSETAGYTF
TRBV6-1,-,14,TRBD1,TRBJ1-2,TGTGCCAGCTCTCCCCGGGACAGTTCTTATGGCTACACCTTC,CASSPRDSSYGYTF
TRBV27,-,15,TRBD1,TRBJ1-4,TGTGCCAGGACTTTTTTCCGGGACAGGGTCGAAAAACTGTTTTTT,CARTFFRDRVEKLFF
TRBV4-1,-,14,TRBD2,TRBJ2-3,TGCGCCAGCAGCCGACTAGCGGCCACAGATACGCAGTATTTT,CASSRLAATDTQYF
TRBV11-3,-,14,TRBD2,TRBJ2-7,TGTGCCAGCAGCTCCCTCGGGAGGGGCGCCGAGCAGTACTTC,CASSSLGRGAEQYF
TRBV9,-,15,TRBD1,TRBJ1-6,TGTGCCAGCAGCGACCGAGGGGGCAGGGATTCACCCCTCCACTTT,CASSDRGGRDSPLHF
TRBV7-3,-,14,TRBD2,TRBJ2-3,TGTGCCAGCAGCTATCTAGCGGGCACAGATACGCAGTATTTT,CASSYLAGTDTQYF
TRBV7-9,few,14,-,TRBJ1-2,TGTGCCAGCAGCTTAGATGGCAGCGCCTATGGCTACACCTTC,CASSLDGSAYGYTF
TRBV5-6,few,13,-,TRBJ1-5,TGTGCCAGCAGCTCGGGGGGACTGCAGCCCCAGCATTTT,CASSSGGLQPQHF
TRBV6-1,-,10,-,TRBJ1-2,TGTGCCAGCGCGGGGGAGGGCTACACCTTC,CASAGEGYTF
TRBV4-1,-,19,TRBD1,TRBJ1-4,TGCGCCAGCAGCCCGAGCAGGAGACAGGGTATTGCAACTAATGAAAAACTGTTTTTT,CASSPSRRQGIATNEKLFF
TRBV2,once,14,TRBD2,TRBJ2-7,TGTGCCAGCACCCGGACTAGCCCAAAAAGCGAGCAGTACTTC,CASTRTSPKSEQYF
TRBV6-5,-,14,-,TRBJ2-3,TGTGCCAGCAGCTCTTCGAGTTCCACAGATACGCAGTATTTT,CASSSSSSTDTQYF
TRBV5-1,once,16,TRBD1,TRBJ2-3,TGCGCCAGCAGCTTCCGGGACAGCTCCCAACGGGATACGCAGTATTTT,CASSFRDSSQRDTQYF
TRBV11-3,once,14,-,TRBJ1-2,TGTGCCAGCAGCCCCAGAACAGGGTACTATGGCTACACCTTC,CASSPRTGYYGYTF
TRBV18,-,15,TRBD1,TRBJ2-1,TGTGCCAGCTCACTTGCTCGGGACAGGAACAATGAGCAGTTCTTC,CASSLARDRNNEQFF
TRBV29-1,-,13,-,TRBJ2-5,TGCAGCGTTGGTAGGCAGGGGCAAGAGACCCAGTACTTC,CSVGRQGQETQYF
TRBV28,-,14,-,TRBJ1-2,TGTGCCAGCAGTGAAGTACAGGATAACTATGGCTACACCTTC,CASSEVQDNYGYTF
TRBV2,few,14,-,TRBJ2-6,TGTGCCAGCAGTCAGATCCCTGGGGCCAACGTCCTGACTTTC,CASSQIPGANVLTF
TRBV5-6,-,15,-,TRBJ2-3,TGTGCCAGCAGCTTTCAGGGGTGGGGCACAGATACGCAGTATTTT,CASSFQGWGTDTQYF
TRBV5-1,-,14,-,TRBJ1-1,TGCGCCAGCAGCTTGCGAGGGGAGGTGTCTCCGCCTTTCTTT,CASSLRGEVSPPFF
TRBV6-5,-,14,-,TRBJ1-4,TGTGCCAGCACCGGAGCGGGGGGAGGTGAAAAACTGTTTTTT,CASTGAGGGEKLFF
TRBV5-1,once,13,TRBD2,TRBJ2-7,TGCGCCAGCAGCTACACTAGCGGGTACGAGCAGTACTTC,CASSYTSGYEQYF
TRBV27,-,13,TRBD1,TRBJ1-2,TGTGCCAGCAGTCCAGGGACAGGGGGCGGCTACACCTTC,CASSPGTGGGYTF
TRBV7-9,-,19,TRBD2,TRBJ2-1,TGTGCCAGCAGCGACGGTCCCGGGACTAGCGGGGGGCCCTACAATGAGCAGTTCTTC,CASSDGPGTSGGPYNEQFF
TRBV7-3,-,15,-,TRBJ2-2,TGTGCCAGCAGCTTAGGCGGGGTCAACACCGGGGAGCTGTTTTTT,CASSLGGVNTGELFF
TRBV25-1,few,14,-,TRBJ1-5,TGTGCCAGCAGTGAAAGGCAGGGGACGCAGCCCCAGCATTTT,CASSERQGTQPQHF
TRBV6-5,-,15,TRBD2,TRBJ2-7,TGTGCCAGCAGTGGCACTAGCGGGGCGTCCTACGAGCAGTACTTC,CASSGTSGASYEQYF
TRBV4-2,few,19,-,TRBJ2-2,TGTGCCAGCAGCCAAGATGATCCAGGAGGGGGGGCCTGGCCCGGGGAGCTGTTTTTT,CASSQDDPGGGAWPGELFF
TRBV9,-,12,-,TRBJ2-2,TGTGCCAGCAGCGTAGTGGAGGGGGAGCTGTTTTTT,CASSVVEGELFF
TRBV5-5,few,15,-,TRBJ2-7,TGTGCCAGCAGCTTTGCAGCGGGTATTACCTACGAGCAGTACTTC,CASSFAAGITYEQYF
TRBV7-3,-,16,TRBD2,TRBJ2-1,TGTGCCAGCAGCCTCACGAGTCGGGGGGGCTACAATGAGCAGTTCTTC,CASSLTSRGGYNEQFF
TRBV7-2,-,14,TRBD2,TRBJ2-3,TGTGCCACTCGAGGGACTAGCGGGGGGGATACGCAGTATTTT,CATRGTSGGDTQYF
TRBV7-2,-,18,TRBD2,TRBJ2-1,TGTGCCAGCAGCTGGGCCGGGACTAGCGGGGGGGCTAGAAATGAGCAGTTCTTC,CASSWAGTSGGARNEQFF
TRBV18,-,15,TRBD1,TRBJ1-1,TGTGCCAGCTCACCACTAGGGGGCGAGGGCACTGAAGCTTTCTTT,CASSPLGGEGTEAFF
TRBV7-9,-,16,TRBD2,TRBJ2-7,TGTGCCAGCAGCTTAGTCCCTAGCGGGGCTACCTACGAGCAGTACTTC,CASSLVPSGATYEQYF
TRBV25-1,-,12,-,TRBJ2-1,TGTGCCAGCAGGGGAAGGCGGGATGAGCAGTTCTTC,CASRGRRDEQFF
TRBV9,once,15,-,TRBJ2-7,TGTGCCAGCAGCGTAGGGCAGGTTTCTGGCTACGAGCAGTACTTC,CASSVGQVSGYEQYF
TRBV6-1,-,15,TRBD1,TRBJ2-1,TGTGCCAGCAGAGCGACAGGGGGAAGGTACAATGAGCAGTTCTTC,CASRATGGRYNEQFF
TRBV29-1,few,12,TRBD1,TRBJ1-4,TGCAGCGTCCCCGGGACAGATGGAAAAACTGTTTTT,CSVPGTDGKTVF
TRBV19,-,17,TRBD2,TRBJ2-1,TGTGCCAGTAGTATTCTGGCTAGCGGGCCCCCCAGGGATGAGCAGTTCTTC,CASSILASGPPRDEQFF
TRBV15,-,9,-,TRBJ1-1,TGTGCCACCGCGACTGAAGCTTTCTTT,CATATEAFF
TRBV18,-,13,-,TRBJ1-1,TGTGCCAGCTCACTCAGCGAGGACACTGAAGCTTTCTTT,CASSLSEDTEAFF
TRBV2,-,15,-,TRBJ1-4,TGTGCCAGCAGGGCTGAACAAGCAACTAATGAAAAACTGTTTTTT,CASRAEQATNEKLFF
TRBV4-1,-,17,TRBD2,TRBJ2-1,TGCGCCAGCAGCCAGGGCTCGGGCGGGGGGATCTACAATGAGCAGTTCTTC,CASSQGSGGGIYNEQFF
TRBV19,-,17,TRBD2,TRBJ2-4,TGTGCCAGTAGTATCTCCGCTAGCGGGGAGGCCAAAAACATTCAGTACTTC,CASSISASGEAKNIQYF
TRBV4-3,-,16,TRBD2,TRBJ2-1,TGCGCCAGCAGCCAAGATCACAGCGGGGGGTACAATGAGCAGTTCTTC,CASSQDHSGGYNEQFF
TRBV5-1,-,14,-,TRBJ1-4,TGCGCCAGCAGCCCGTCTGCAACTAATGAAAAACTGTTTTTT,CASSPSATNEKLFF
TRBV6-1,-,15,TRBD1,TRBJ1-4,TGTGCCAGCAGTGACCTTGACAGGGTCAATGAAAAACTGTTTTTT,CASSDLDRVNEKLFF
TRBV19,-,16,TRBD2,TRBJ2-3,TGTGCCAGTAGAACCCTAGCGGGAGGGATGACAGATACGCAGTATTTT,CASRTLAGGMTDTQYF